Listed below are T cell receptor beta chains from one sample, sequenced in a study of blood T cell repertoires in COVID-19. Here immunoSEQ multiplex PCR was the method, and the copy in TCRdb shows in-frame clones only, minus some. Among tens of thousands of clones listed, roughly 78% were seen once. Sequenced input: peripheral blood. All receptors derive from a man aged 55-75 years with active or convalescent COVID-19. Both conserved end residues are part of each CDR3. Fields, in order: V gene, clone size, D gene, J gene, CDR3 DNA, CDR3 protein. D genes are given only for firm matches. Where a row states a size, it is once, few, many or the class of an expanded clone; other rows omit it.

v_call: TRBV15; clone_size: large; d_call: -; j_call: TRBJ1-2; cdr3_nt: TGTGCCACCAGCAGCCTTGACATTGGCTACACCTTC; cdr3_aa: CATSSLDIGYTF
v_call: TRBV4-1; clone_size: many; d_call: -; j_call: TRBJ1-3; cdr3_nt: TGCGCCAGCAGCCCCCGAGGCGTGGCCGGAAACACCATATATTTT; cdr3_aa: CASSPRGVAGNTIYF
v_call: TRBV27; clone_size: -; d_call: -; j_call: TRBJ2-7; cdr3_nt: TGTGCCAGCAGGTCCCGACTTGATCCCACGAACTTCCGCGAGCAGTACTTC; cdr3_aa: CASRSRLDPTNFREQYF
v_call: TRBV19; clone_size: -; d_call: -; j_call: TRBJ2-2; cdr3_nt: TGTGCCAGTATCAGGGCTACCGGGGAGCTGTTTTTT; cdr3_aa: CASIRATGELFF
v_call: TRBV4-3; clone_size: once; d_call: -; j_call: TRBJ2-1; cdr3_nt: TGCGCCAGCAGCCAAGATTGGCAGGTCGGTGTCAAGTTCTTC; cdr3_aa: CASSQDWQVGVKFF
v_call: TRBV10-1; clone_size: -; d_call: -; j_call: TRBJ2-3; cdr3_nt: TGCGCCAGCAGTGAGGGCGATACGCAGTATTTT; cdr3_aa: CASSEGDTQYF
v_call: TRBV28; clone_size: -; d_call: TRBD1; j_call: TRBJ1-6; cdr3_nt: TGTGCCAGCAGTACGACAGGGTGGGGGTCCTATAATTCACCCCTCCACTTT; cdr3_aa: CASSTTGWGSYNSPLHF
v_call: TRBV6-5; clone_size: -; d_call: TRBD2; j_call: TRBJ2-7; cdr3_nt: TGTGCCAGCGGTAGCGGGGGGGCCGACGAGCAGTACTTC; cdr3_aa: CASGSGGADEQYF
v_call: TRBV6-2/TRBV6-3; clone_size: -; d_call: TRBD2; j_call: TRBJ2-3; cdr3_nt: TGTGCCAGCAGTTACCTTCGGCTAGCGGGGGAAGATACGCAGTATTTT; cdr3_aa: CASSYLRLAGEDTQYF
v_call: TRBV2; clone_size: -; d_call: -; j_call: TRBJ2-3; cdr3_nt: TGTGCCAGCAGGAGCCCCCCGGACAGTGTGCTAGGCACAGATACGCAGTATTTT; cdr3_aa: CASRSPPDSVLGTDTQYF
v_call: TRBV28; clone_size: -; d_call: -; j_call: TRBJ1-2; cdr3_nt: TGTGCCAGCAGTTTATGGTCAGGGGAGACTAACTATGGCTACACCTTC; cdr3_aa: CASSLWSGETNYGYTF
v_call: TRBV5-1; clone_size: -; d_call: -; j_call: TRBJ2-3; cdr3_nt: TGCGCCAGCAGCCCCGTCCAGAGGGGGGGCCCTAGCACAGATACGCAGTATTTT; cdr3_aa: CASSPVQRGGPSTDTQYF
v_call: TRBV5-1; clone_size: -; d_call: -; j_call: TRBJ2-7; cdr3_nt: TGCGCCAGCAGTGGGGGGGGCCCCGTTGAGCCCTACGAGCAGTACTTC; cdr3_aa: CASSGGGPVEPYEQYF
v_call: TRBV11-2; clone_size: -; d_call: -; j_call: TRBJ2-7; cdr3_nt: TGTGCCAGCAGCTTAGGGCCCGGAGCTCGCTACGAGCAGTACTTC; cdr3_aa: CASSLGPGARYEQYF
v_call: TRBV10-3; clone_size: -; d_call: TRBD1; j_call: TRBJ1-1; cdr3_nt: TGTGCCATCAGTGGTTCAGGGACAGGGGGCCATGGTTTCTTT; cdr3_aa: CAISGSGTGGHGFF
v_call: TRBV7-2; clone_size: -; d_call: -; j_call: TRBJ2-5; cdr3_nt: TGTGCCAGCAGCTTCCCAGGGGCCATGCAATTGGAGACCCAGTACTTC; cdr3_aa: CASSFPGAMQLETQYF
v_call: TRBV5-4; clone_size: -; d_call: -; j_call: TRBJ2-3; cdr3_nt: TGTGCCAGCAGCCGAGAGACTATTAGTGAGGATACGCAGTATTTT; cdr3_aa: CASSRETISEDTQYF
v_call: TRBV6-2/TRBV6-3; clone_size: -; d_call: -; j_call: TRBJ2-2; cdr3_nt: TGTGCCAGCACTTACAGCTCAGCGCTTGGGGCCTTTAACACCGGGGAGCTGTTTTTT; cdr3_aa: CASTYSSALGAFNTGELFF
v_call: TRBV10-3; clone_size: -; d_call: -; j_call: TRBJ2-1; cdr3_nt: TGTGCCATCAGTGAGTCTGGTGGAGGGACGAGATACAATGAGCAGTTCTTC; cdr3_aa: CAISESGGGTRYNEQFF
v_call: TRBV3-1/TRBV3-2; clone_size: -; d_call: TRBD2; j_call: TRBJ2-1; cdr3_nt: TGTGCCAGCAGCCCTGGGACTAGCCCCAATGAGCAGTTCTTC; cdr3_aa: CASSPGTSPNEQFF
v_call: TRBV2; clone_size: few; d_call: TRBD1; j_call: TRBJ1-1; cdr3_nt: TGTGCCAGCAGGCTCGACAGGGGGGCTGAAGCTTTCTTT; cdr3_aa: CASRLDRGAEAFF
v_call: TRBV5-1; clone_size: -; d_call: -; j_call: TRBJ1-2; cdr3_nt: TGCGCCAGCAGCGCCGGGACATACTATGGCTACACCTTC; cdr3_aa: CASSAGTYYGYTF
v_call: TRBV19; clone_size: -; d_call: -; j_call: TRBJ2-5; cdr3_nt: TGTGCCAGTAGTATTACTTCCCTAGAGACCCAGTACTTC; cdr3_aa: CASSITSLETQYF
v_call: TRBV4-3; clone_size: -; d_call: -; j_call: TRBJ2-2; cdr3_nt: TGCGCCAGCAGCCAAGGGCCCGGGGGGAACACCGGGGAGCTGTTTTTT; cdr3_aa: CASSQGPGGNTGELFF
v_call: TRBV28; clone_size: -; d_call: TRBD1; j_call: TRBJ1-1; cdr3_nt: TGTGCCAGCTCCGAGCCACAGGGGCGGACTGAAGCTTTCTTT; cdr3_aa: CASSEPQGRTEAFF
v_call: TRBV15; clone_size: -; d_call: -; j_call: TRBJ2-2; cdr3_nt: TGTGCCACCAGCAGACCCCCTAGCGCTACGAACACCGGGGAGCTGTTTTTT; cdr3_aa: CATSRPPSATNTGELFF
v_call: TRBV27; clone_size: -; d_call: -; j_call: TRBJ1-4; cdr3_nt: TGTGCCCTCGAGAAGGGGGATGAAAAACTGTTTTTT; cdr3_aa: CALEKGDEKLFF
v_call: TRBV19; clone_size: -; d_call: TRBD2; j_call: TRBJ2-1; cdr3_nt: TGTGCCAGTACCTCGTCGGGACTAGCGGGAAATGAGCAGTTCTTC; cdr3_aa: CASTSSGLAGNEQFF
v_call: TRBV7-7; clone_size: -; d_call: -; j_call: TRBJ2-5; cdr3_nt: TGTGCCAGCAGCATACAGGGAAAAGAGACCCAGTACTTC; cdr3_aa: CASSIQGKETQYF
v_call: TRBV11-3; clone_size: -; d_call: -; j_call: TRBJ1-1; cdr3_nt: TGTGCCAGCAGCTTAGGCGGGCAGAACACTGAAGCTTTCTTT; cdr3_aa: CASSLGGQNTEAFF
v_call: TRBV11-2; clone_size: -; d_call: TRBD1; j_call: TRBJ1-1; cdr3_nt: TGTGCCAGCAGCTTTGGGACAGGGAACACTGAAGCTTTCTTT; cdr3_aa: CASSFGTGNTEAFF
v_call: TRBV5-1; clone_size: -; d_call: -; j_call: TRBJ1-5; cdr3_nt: TGCGCCAGCAGCTTGGATGGGACACTTGATCAGCCCCAGCATTTT; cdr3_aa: CASSLDGTLDQPQHF
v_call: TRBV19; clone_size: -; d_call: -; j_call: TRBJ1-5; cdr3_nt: TGTGCCAGTAGTAGAACAGATCAGCCCCAGCATTTT; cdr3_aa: CASSRTDQPQHF
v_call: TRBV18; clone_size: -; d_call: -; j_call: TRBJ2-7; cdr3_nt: TGTGCCAGCTCACGAGACTTCTCCTACGAGCAGTACTTC; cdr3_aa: CASSRDFSYEQYF
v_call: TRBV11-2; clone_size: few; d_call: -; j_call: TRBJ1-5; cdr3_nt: TGTGCCAGCAGCTTAACGGCGCAGGAACATAGCAATCAGCCCCAGCATTTT; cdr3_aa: CASSLTAQEHSNQPQHF
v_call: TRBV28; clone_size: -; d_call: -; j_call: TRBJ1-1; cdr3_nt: TGTGCCAGCAGTTTAGGGCAGCGGGACACTGAAGCTTTCTTT; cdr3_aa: CASSLGQRDTEAFF
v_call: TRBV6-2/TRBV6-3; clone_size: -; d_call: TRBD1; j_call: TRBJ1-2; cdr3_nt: TGTGCCAGCAGTTACCGTGCACGAGGGGACAGCATTTATGGCTACACCTTC; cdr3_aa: CASSYRARGDSIYGYTF
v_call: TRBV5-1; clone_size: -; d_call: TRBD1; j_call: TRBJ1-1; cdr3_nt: TGCGCCAGCAGCACCTCGACAGGGGGCCATACACTGAACACTGAAGCTTTCTTT; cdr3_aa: CASSTSTGGHTLNTEAFF
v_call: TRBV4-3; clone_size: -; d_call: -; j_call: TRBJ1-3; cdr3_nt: TGCGCCAGCAGCCAAGATGTCAACTCTGGAAACACCATATATTTT; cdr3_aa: CASSQDVNSGNTIYF
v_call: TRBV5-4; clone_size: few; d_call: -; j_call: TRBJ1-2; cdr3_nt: TGTGCCAGCAGCCCAGGCCACAGGGACGGCTACACCTTC; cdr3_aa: CASSPGHRDGYTF
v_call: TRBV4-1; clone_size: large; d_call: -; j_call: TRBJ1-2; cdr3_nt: TGCGCCAGCAGCCAAGAAGCGGCTGTTGTGGGGAATGGCTACACCTTC; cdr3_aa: CASSQEAAVVGNGYTF
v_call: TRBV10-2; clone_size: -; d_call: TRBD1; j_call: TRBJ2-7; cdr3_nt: TGCGCCAGCAGGAGGGACAGGCCTTCCTACGAGCAGTACTTC; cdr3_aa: CASRRDRPSYEQYF
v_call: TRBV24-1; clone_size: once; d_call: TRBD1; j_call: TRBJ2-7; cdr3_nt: TGTGCCACCAGTGATTTGGGGGACAGGGTTCGGGACGAGCAGTACTTC; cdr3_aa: CATSDLGDRVRDEQYF
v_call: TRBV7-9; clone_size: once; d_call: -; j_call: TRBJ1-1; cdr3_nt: TGTGCCAGCAGCTTTATCGCTCTACAGAGTGAAGCTTTCTTT; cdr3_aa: CASSFIALQSEAFF
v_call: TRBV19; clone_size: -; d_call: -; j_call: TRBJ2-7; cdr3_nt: TGTGCCAGTAGTGGAGGGTATCGGGGAAACGAGCAGTACTTC; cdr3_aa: CASSGGYRGNEQYF
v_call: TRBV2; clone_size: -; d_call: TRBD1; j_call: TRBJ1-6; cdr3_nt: TGTGCCTCCACGGGACAGTTGAATTCACCCCTCCACTTT; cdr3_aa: CASTGQLNSPLHF
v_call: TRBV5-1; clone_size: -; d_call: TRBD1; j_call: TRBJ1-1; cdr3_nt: TGCGCCAGCAGCGGGACAGGGAGTAACACTGAAGCTTTCTTT; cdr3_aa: CASSGTGSNTEAFF
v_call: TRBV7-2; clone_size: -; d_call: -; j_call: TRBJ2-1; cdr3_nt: TGTGCCAGCAGCTCTTGGAGGGGGGGCCGGTACAATGAGCAGTTCTTC; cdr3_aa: CASSSWRGGRYNEQFF
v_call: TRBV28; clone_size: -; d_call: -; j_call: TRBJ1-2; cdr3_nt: TGTGCCAGCTTTAGTAGTCAGGGTAACCGTGGTGGCTACACCTTC; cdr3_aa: CASFSSQGNRGGYTF
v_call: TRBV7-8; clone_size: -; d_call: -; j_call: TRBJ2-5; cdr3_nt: TGTGCCAGCAGCCGGGGGCGGACAGGACAAGAGACCCAGTACTTC; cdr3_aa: CASSRGRTGQETQYF
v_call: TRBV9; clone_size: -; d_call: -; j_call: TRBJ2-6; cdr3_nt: TGTGCCAGCAGCGTAGAGGGGGAAGACAGGTCCTTATCTGGGGCCAACGTCCTGACTTTC; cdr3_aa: CASSVEGEDRSLSGANVLTF
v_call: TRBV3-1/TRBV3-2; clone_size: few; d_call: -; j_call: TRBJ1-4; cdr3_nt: TGTGCCAGCAGCCACCCTGGGGGGAATGAAAAACTGTTTTTT; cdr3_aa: CASSHPGGNEKLFF
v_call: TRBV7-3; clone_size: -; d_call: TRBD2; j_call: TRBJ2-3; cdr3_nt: TGTGCCAGCAGCGGACTAGCGGGGTCAGATACGCAGTATTTT; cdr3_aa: CASSGLAGSDTQYF
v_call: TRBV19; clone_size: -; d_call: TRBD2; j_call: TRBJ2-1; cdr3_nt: TGTGCCAGTAGTATAGGGGGGGGCAATGAGCAGTTCTTC; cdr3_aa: CASSIGGGNEQFF
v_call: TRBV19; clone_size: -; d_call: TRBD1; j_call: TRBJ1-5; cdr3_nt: TGTGCCAGTAGTGCGACAGGGCCAAATCAGCCCCAGCATTTT; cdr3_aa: CASSATGPNQPQHF
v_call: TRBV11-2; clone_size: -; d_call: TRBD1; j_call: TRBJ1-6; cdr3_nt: TGTGCCAGCAGCTGGACAGGTTATAATTCACCCCTCCACTTT; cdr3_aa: CASSWTGYNSPLHF
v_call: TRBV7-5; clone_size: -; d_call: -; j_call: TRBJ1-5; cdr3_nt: TGTGTCAGAAGCAATGAACCCAGGGGTGGTGGCAATCAGCCCCAGCATTTT; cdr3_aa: CVRSNEPRGGGNQPQHF
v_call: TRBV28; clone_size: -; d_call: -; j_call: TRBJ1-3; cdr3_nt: TGTGCCAGCAGGAAGTGGAGCTCTGGAAACACCATATATTTT; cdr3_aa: CASRKWSSGNTIYF
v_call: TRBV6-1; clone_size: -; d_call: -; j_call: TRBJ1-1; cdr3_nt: TGTGCCAGCAGTGAGCGGCAGGGGAGCACTGAAGCTTTCTTT; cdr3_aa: CASSERQGSTEAFF